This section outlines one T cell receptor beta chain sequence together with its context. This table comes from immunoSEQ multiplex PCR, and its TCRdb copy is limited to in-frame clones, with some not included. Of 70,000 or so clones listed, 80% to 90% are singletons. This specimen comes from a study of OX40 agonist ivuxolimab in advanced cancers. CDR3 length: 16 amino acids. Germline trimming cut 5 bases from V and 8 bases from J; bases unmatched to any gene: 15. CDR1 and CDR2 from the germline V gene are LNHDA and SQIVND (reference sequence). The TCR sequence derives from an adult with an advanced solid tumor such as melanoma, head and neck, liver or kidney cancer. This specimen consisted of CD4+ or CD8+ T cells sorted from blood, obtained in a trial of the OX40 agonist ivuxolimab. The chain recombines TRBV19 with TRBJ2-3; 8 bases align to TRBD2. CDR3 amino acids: CASSLAGRGGQGTQYF. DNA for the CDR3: TGTGCCAGTAGTCTGGCCGGACGGGGGGGCCAGGGTACGCAGTATTTT.